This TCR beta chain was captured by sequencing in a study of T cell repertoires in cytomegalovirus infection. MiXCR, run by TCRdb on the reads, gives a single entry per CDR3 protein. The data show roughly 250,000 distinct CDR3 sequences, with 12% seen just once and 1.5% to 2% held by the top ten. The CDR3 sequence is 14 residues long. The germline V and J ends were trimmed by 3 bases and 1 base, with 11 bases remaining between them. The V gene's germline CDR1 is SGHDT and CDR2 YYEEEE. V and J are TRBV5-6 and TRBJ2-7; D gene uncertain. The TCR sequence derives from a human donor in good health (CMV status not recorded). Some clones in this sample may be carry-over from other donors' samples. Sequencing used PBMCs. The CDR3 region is CASSSPSSSYEQYF. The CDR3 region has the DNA TGTGCCAGCAGCTCACCATCGTCATCCTACGAGCAGTACTTC.